Each of the 14 T cell receptor beta chains below was sequenced from the same sample in a study of Ad26.COV2.S vaccination and SARS-CoV-2 variants. TCRdb's copy holds only in-frame clones and misses some; the assay was immunoSEQ multiplex PCR. The sample includes around 450,000 clones, approximately 89% of them seen just once. Treatment given: about 20 received Ad26.COV2.S at low or high dose, single or two shots; 5 received placebo; per-sample allocation not given. Samples analyzed were those drawn on day 63 after the first vaccine or placebo injection. The sample here was peripheral blood, taken in a trial of Ad26.COV2.S vaccine versus placebo. The receptors derive from a person between 18 and 60 years old who received the Ad26.COV2.S COVID-19 vaccine or a placebo.

The CDR3 DNA follows: TGCGCCAGCAGCACAACGGGGGTAGGAGGCACTGAAGCTTTCTTT. Its protein product is CASSTTGVGGTEAFF. J is TRBJ1-1 and V is TRBV5-1, with D maybe TRBD1 (5 bases). This CDR3 spans 15 amino acids. V gave up 4 bases and J gave up 4 bases, with 17 bases separating them. Germline CDR1 and CDR2: SGHRS and YFSETQ.

This chain connects TRBV19 to TRBJ1-1; 9 bases map to TRBD1. Per the germline V gene, CDR1 is LNHDA and CDR2 is SQIVND (reference sequence). The trim removed 4 bases at V and 4 bases at J, leaving 13 bases unmatched. The CDR3 is 17 residues long. Here the CDR3 reads CASSRIDKGQGGTEAFF. For the CDR3, the DNA is TGTGCCAGTAGTAGAATTGATAAGGGACAGGGAGGCACTGAAGCTTTCTTT. The full variable domain, rest sourced from reference TRBV19 and TRBJ1-1, is DGGITQSPKYLFRKEGQNVTLSCEQNLNHDAMYWYRQDPGQGLRLIYYSQIVNDFQKGDIAEGYSVSREKKESFPLTVTSAQKNPTAFYLCASSRIDKGQGGTEAFFGQGTRLTVV.

The chain has TRBV30 and TRBJ1-2, with TRBD1 as a possible D gene (5 bases). Germline CDR1 GTSNPN, CDR2 SVGIG (reference sequence). The V end lost 3 bases, the J end lost 2 bases, and 10 bases lay between the germline ends. The CDR3 has 13 amino acids. The DNA for the CDR3 is TGTGCCTGGAGCTACAGGTCCAACTATGGCTACACCTTC. This gives the protein CAWSYRSNYGYTF.

This chain connects TRBV3-1 (or the pseudogene TRBV3-2) to TRBJ1-6, with a weak D call TRBD1 (6 bases). CDR1 is LGHDT, CDR2 YNNKEL, per germline (reference sequence). CDR3 length equals 14 residues. V lost 1 base and J lost 7, with 8 bases in between. The CDR3, as DNA: TGTGCCAGCAGCCAAGCGACAGGCAATTCACCCCTCCACTTT. Residues: CASSQATGNSPLHF.

The chain has TRBV5-1 and TRBJ2-2; D possibly corresponds to TRBD1 (5 bases). This CDR3 is built from 16 residues. Germline CDR1 reads SGHRS; CDR2 reads YFSETQ. Trimming pared 4 bases from V and 0 bases from J, leaving 13 bases between. The DNA for the CDR3 is TGCGCCAGCAGCCCAGGGTTCAGCGCGAACACCGGGGAGCTGTTTTTT. Residues: CASSPGFSANTGELFF.

This clone came up a few times. The chain is built from TRBV27 and TRBJ1-6; a weak D match, TRBD1 (5 bases). The CDR3 extends over 16 amino acids. CDR1 is MNHEY and CDR2 is SMNVEV in the germline V gene (reference sequence). The V gene lost 4 bases and the J gene lost 1 base, with 11 bases spanning the gap. CDR3 DNA sequence: TGTGCCAGCAGTTCACATGACAGATCCTATAATTCACCCCTCCACTTT. This gives the protein CASSSHDRSYNSPLHF.

The rearrangement links TRBV24-1 to TRBJ1-1; tentative D call: TRBD1 (6 bases). The germline V gene encodes CDR1 KGHDR and CDR2 SFDVKD. Trimming pared 7 bases from V and 4 bases from J, leaving 12 bases between. The CDR3 extends over 13 amino acids. CDR3 amino acids: CATRETGSTEAFF. In DNA form, the CDR3 reads TGTGCCACCAGGGAAACAGGGAGCACTGAAGCTTTCTTT.

The chain links TRBV11-3 to TRBJ2-1; 8 positions match TRBD2. CDR3 size: 17 residues. Per germline, CDR1 SGHNT and CDR2 YENEEA. J lost 7 bases, V lost 2 bases, and 13 bases had no gene match. The CDR3 loop is CASSLRSSGSLWNEQFF. The DNA for the CDR3 is TGTGCCAGCAGCTTAAGGTCGAGCGGGAGTCTTTGGAATGAGCAGTTCTTC.

The chain has TRBV30 and TRBJ1-5; TRBD1 might be the D (5 bases). The CDR3 has 16 residues. V gave up 0 bases and J gave up 5 bases, with 17 bases separating them. Germline CDR1 GTSNPN, CDR2 SVGIG (reference sequence). The CDR3: CAWSVLLKGFYQPQHF. The CDR3 DNA is TGTGCCTGGAGTGTACTATTAAAGGGGTTCTATCAGCCCCAGCATTTT. Full variable domain (remainder filled in from reference TRBV30 and TRBJ1-5): SQTIHQWPATLVQPVGSPLSLECTVEGTSNPNLYWYRQAAGRGLQLLFYSVGIGQISSEVPQNLSASRPQDRQFILSSKKLLLSDSGFYLCAWSVLLKGFYQPQHFGDGTRLSIL.

This clone was recorded once. The V gene is TRBV10-3, the J gene TRBJ2-1; possible D gene TRBD2, 5 bases. CDR1 and CDR2 (germline): ENHRY, SYGVKD. V lost 7 bases, J lost 7 bases, and 14 bases lay in between. The CDR3 contains 13 residues. The DNA of the CDR3 is TGTGCCATCACCGAGAGGGAACGGAATGAGCAGTTCTTC. Amino acid sequence: CAITERERNEQFF.

The table lists this clone with a few counts. The V gene is TRBV3-1 (or the pseudogene TRBV3-2), the J gene TRBJ2-1; D is unclear. Trimming removed 4 bases at V and 5 bases at J, with 6 bases between. From germline, CDR1 is LGHDT and CDR2 YNNKEL (reference sequence). The CDR3 consists of 12 residues. CDR3 bases: TGTGCCAGCAGCCTGTTTAACAATGAGCAGTTCTTC. Protein: CASSLFNNEQFF.

The genes are TRBV5-1 and TRBJ1-4; D gene ambiguous. The CDR3 runs to 15 residues. Germline loops: CDR1 SGHRS, CDR2 YFSETQ. V was cut by 2 bases and J by 8 bases, with 16 bases left in between. CDR3 sequence (DNA): TGCGCCAGCAGCTTCTCAACGACGGTGACCGAAAAACTGTTTTTT. It codes for CASSFSTTVTEKLFF.

V usage is TRBV5-1 and J usage is TRBJ1-4; TRBD1 might be the D (5 bases). The CDR3 is 16 residues long. Germline V gene data show CDR1 as SGHRS and CDR2 as YFSETQ. V was cut by 3 bases and J by 7 bases, with 19 bases left in between. The CDR3 loop is CASSSSDRPGGEKLFF. CDR3 bases: TGCGCCAGCAGCTCCTCCGACAGACCGGGAGGTGAAAAACTGTTTTTT.

J is TRBJ1-5 and V is TRBV5-6; D is uncertain. Germline loops: CDR1 SGHDT, CDR2 YYEEEE. The CDR3 is 15 residues long. V was cut by 0 bases and J by 2 bases, with 9 bases left in between. The CDR3 sequence: CASSLATAGNQPQHF. In DNA, the CDR3 is TGTGCCAGCAGCTTGGCCACAGCGGGCAATCAGCCCCAGCATTTT.